This T cell receptor (beta chain) was observed in a study of T cells after yellow fever vaccination. Study-wide results and caveats: Reappearance after the booster was observed for most primary-vaccination clones (roughly 96% CD4, about 91% CD8). Researchers cautioned that FACS-sorted repertoires could harbor abundant clonotypes contaminating from the bulk population.

TCRdb processed the 5' RACE reads anew with MiXCR; each CDR3 protein has one entry. This table holds roughly 300,000 distinct CDR3 sequences, 7% to 9% found once. Germline loops: CDR1 SGHDT, CDR2 YYEEEE. This CDR3 has 11 residues. V lost 5 bases to trimming and J lost 11 bases, with 13 bases between them. Details on this clonotype: Its specificity is unknown.

The chain links TRBV5-6 to TRBJ1-1; D is possibly TRBD1 (6 bases). The TCR originated in a young man who received the YFV17D yellow fever vaccine. Specimen: PBMCs, collected roughly 47 days after the first yellow fever vaccination. The CDR3 is CASSSQGIAFF. CDR3 DNA: TGTGCCAGCAGTTCACAGGGAATTGCTTTCTTT.